This T cell receptor beta chain was documented in a study of T-cell memory formation after mild COVID-19. Study findings and constraints: Memory cells collected pre-infection included some clones that later responded, suggesting cross-reactive memory joined. Among clones peaking at day 37 in the second wave, SARS-CoV-2 specificity remained unconfirmed. Most CD4+ clones that shrank were in CM and EM, while CD8+ ones turned up in EMRA.

Trimming removed 6 bases from V and 3 bases from J; junction bases left unmatched: 4. Germline V gene sequence: CDR1 SGHTA, CDR2 FQGTGA. The CDR3 covers 15 residues. This clonotype appeared a few times. Its antigen is unknown. TCRdb reprocessed the 5' RACE reads with MiXCR, giving one entry per CDR3 protein. The table lists some 300,000 distinct CDR3 sequences, approximately 19% of them singletons. The sequence derives from a man between 18 and 35 years old who had mild COVID-19 (a few samples of this study predate the infection). Cell type and time point are not known. The source material was PBMCs or a T cell subset sorted from them (not recorded which). V is TRBV7-3 and J is TRBJ2-1; 11 nucleotides agree with TRBD1. The CDR3 DNA reads TGTGCCAGCAGGAAGGGACAGGGGGACTACAATGAGCAGTTCTTC. It encodes CASRKGQGDYNEQFF.